This TCR beta chain was sequenced during a study of blood T cell repertoires in COVID-19. Looking at the study overall: From the United States, Italy and Spain came samples of acute and convalescent COVID-19. PBMCs, B-cell-depleted T cells, or T cells were the source of the cDNA or gDNA that made up the material.

Authors' analysis steps: Reference gene primer amplification yielded estimated nucleated cell counts. TCRdb's table, derived via immunoSEQ multiplex PCR, lists solely in-frame clones and lacks some. D and trimming come from the DNA, and the V and J calls and clone size come from that table. The sample shows 390,000 or so clones, around 87% of them seen only once. The CDR3 totals 16 residues. Germline loops: CDR1 ENHRY, CDR2 SYGVKD. V trimming: 11 bases; J trimming: 2 bases; junction bases outside the gene matches: 14. The specimen sequenced was peripheral blood. This clonotype was sampled from a woman in her twenties or thirties with COVID-19, enrolled during active disease. The V and J genes are TRBV10-3 and TRBJ2-2; 7 nucleotides match TRBD2. The CDR3: CAVFGRLADNTGELFF. CDR3 coding DNA: TGTGCCGTTTTCGGGAGACTAGCCGATAACACCGGGGAGCTGTTTTTT.